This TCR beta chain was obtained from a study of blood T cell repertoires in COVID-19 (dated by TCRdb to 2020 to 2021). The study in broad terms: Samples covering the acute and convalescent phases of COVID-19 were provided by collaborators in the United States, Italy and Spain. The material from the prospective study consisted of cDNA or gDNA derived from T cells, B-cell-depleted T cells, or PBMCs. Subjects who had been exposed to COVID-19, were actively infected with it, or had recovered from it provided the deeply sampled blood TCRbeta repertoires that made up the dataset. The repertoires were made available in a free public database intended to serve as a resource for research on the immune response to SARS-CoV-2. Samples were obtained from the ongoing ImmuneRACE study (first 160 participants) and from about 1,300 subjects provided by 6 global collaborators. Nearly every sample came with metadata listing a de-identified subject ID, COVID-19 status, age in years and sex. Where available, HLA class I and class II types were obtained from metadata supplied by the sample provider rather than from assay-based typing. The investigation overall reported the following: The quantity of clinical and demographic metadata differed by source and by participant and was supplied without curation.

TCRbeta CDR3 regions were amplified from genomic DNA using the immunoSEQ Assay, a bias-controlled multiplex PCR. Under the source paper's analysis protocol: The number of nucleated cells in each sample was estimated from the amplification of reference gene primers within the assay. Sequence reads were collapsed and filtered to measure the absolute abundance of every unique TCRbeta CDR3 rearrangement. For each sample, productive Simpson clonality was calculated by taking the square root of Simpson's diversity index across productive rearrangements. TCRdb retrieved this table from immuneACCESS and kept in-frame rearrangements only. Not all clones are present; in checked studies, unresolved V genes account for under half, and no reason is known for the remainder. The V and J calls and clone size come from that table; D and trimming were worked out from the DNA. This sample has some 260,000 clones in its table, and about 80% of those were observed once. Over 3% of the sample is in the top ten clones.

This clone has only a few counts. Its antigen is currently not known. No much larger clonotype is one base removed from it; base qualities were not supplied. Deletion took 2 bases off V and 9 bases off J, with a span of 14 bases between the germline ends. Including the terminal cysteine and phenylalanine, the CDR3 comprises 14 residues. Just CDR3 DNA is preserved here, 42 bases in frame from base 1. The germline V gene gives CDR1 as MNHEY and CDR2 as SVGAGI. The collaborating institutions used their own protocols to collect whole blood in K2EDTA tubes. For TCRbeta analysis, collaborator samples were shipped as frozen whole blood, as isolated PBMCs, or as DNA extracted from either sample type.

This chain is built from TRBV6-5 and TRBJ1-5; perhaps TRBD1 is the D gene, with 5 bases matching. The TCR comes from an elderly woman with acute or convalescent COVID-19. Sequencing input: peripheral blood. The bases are TGTGCCAGCAGTTACAAAGGAGGGGAGAGGCCCCAGCATTTT. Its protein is CASSYKGGERPQHF.